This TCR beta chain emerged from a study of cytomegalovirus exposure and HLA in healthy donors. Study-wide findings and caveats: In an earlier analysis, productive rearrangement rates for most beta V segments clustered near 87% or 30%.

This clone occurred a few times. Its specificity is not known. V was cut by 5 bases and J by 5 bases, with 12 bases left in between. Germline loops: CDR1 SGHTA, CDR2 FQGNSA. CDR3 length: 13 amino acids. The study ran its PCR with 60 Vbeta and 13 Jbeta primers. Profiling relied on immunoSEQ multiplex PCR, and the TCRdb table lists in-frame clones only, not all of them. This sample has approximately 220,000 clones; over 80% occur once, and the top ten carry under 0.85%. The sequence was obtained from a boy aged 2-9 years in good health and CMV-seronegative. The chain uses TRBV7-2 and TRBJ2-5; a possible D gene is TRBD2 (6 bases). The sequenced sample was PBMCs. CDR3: CASSRLGWETQYF. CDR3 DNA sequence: TGTGCCAGCAGCCGACTAGGCTGGGAGACCCAGTACTTC.